A single sample gave rise to the 8 T cell receptor beta chains below, sequenced in a study of T cell clonality in common variable immunodeficiency. For these TCRs, the target antigens are not known. Study findings and constraints: In common variable immunodeficiency, TCR beta chains reportedly carried fewer deletions and N-nucleotide insertions.

TCRdb's table, derived via immunoSEQ multiplex PCR, lists solely in-frame clones and lacks some. Observed in the sample are roughly 40,000 clones, none of them singletons. The source material was peripheral blood mononuclear cells. The receptors stem from a human donor with common variable immunodeficiency.

This clone has more than one count but fewer than ten. The CDR3 end lies 3 residues beyond the end of the read and is filled in from the germline J gene. The V and J genes are TRBV7-9 and TRBJ2-7; the D gene could be TRBD1 or TRBD2 (6 bases each). The ends were cut back, 1 base at V and 4 bases at J, with 11 bases in the middle. Germline loops: CDR1 SEHNR, CDR2 FQNEAQ (reference sequence). The CDR3 spans 14 residues. The sequenced part of the CDR3 DNA is TGTGCCAGCAGCTTAGGAACAGGGAGGTACGAG. It yields the protein CASSLGTGRYE. The full CDR3 protein reads CASSLGTGRYEQYF.

This clone was detected only a few times. The observed sequence ends 3 residues before the CDR3 terminus, with the missing tail filled in from the germline J gene. V gene TRBV7-9 combines with J gene TRBJ2-2; D gene ambiguous. Germline CDR1 SEHNR, CDR2 FQNEAQ (reference sequence). Trimming took off 1 base at V and 2 bases at J, with 8 bases between the two ends. The CDR3 runs to 15 residues. Incomplete CDR3 DNA: TGTGCCAGCAGCTTAGGGTTGGGCAACACCGGGGAG. This translates into CASSLGLGNTGE. The whole CDR3 sequence reads CASSLGLGNTGELFF.

This clone was detected many times. The read ends 3 residues early relative to the CDR3; the germline J gene fills the gap. The V gene is TRBV30, the J gene TRBJ2-5, with 9 positions matching TRBD2. This CDR3 has 14 residues. CDR1 GTSNPN and CDR2 SVGIG come from the germline V gene (reference sequence). V dropped 5 bases and J dropped 0; count of bases not matched to a gene: 4. The chain's CDR3 is CAWVSSGNQETQYF. Incomplete CDR3 DNA: TGTGCCTGGGTATCTAGCGGGAACCAAGAGACC.

This clone was counted only a few times. The CDR3 is cut off 3 residues early in the read; its end comes from the germline J gene. This chain joins TRBV20-1 and TRBJ2-7, with a weak D call TRBD2 (6 bases). Trimming shortened V by 3 bases and J by 6 bases, and 12 bases separated the two germline ends. The CDR3 is made up of 12 amino acids. The V gene's germline CDR1 is DFQATT and CDR2 SNEGSKA (reference sequence). CDR3 DNA, as far as it was read: TGCAGTGCTAGTTGGCGAGCGGGCGAG. It yields the protein CSASWRAGE. The complete CDR3 reads CSASWRAGEQYF.

A word on this clone: Read data end 3 residues before the CDR3 end; the end is taken from the germline J gene. This chain links TRBV11-2 with TRBJ1-2; D might be TRBD1 (6 bases). The CDR3 runs 15 residues. Germline-derived CDR1 and CDR2 are SGHAT and FQNNGV. V shed 6 bases and J shed 5 bases, with 19 bases lying between them. CDR3 loop: CASSPAGEGVYGYTF. The CDR3 DNA, read in part, is TGTGCCAGCAGTCCCGCCGGGGAGGGGGTGTATGGC. Full variable domain (rest looked up from reference TRBV11-2 and TRBJ1-2): EAGVAQSPRYKIIEKRQSVAFWCNPISGHATLYWYQQILGQGPKLLIQFQNNGVVDDSQLPKDRFSAERLKGVDSTLKIQPAKLEDSAVYLCASSPAGEGVYGYTFGSGTRLTVV.

There are a few counts of this clone. The read stops 3 residues short of the end of the CDR3; the missing end is completed from the germline J gene. The rearrangement joins TRBV19 to TRBJ1-2; tentative D call: TRBD1 (5 bases). The germline V gene encodes CDR1 LNHDA and CDR2 SQIVND (reference sequence). The CDR3 spans 16 residues. Trimming left V 5 bases short and J 0 bases short, with 16 bases between. The sequenced CDR3 bases are TGTGCCAGTAGTCCCCCCAACAGGATGGCTAACTATGGC. Its translation: CASSPPNRMANYG. Given in full, the CDR3 is CASSPPNRMANYGYTF.

The sample holds a few counts of this clone. The read halts 3 residues ahead of the CDR3 end, with the missing end drawn from the germline J gene. J is TRBJ2-3 and V is TRBV5-1; D is uncertain. This CDR3 spans 15 amino acids. V was pared by 0 bases and J by 2 bases, with 10 bases between. Germline assignment: CDR1 SGHRS and CDR2 YFSETQ. CDR3 residues: CASSLDEASTDTQYF. CDR3 DNA, as far as it was read: TGCGCCAGCAGCTTGGACGAGGCCTCCACAGATACG.

Points on this clone: The DNA ends 3 residues before the CDR3 does, and the rest of the CDR3 is filled in from the germline J gene. The J gene is TRBJ1-5, the V gene TRBV2; the D gene is possibly TRBD1 (5 bases). The CDR3 loop spans 14 amino acids. V gave up 2 bases and J gave up 5 bases, with 10 bases separating them. Germline assignment: CDR1 SNHLY and CDR2 FYNNEI. CDR3 in amino acids: CASSESSGDQPQHF. The CDR3 DNA, read in part, is TGTGCCAGCAGTGAATCGTCGGGGGATCAGCCC. Supplemented by reference TRBV2 and TRBJ1-5, the full variable domain reads EPEVTQTPSHQVTQMGQEVILRCVPISNHLYFYWYRQILGQKVEFLVSFYNNEISEKSEIFDDQFSVERPDGSNFTLKIRSTKLEDSAMYFCASSESSGDQPQHFGDGTRLSIL.